The 30 T cell receptor beta chains in this list originate from one sample, sequenced in a study of shared clonotypes between healthy human individuals. In the naive CD8 group, cells lacked CD45RO and were positively selected for CCR7, so terminally differentiated effector memory CD45RA+ cells were left out. Sequencing used immunoSEQ multiplex PCR; TCRdb keeps in-frame clones, though not all of them. The profile shows about 700,000 clones, approximately 90% of them singletons. The sequenced sample was naive CD8+ T cells sorted from blood. The receptors stem from a young man in good health.

The chain employs TRBV10-3 and TRBJ2-3; D not certain. The germline gives CDR1 ENHRY, CDR2 SYGVKD. V shed 3 bases and J shed 2 bases, with 6 bases lying between them. The CDR3 sequence is 13 residues long. The CDR3 bases are TGTGCCATCAGTGAACAAGACACAGATACGCAGTATTTT. It specifies CAISEQDTDTQYF.

The CDR3 coding sequence is TGTGCCAGCAGTGTTAGGGAAGGGAACACCATATATTTT. The encoded protein is CASSVREGNTIYF. The rearrangement joins TRBV2 to TRBJ1-3, with unresolved D. The germline V gene encodes CDR1 SNHLY and CDR2 FYNNEI. CDR3 length: 13 amino acids. V lost 4 bases and J lost 7, with 11 bases in between.

This rearrangement joins TRBV6-5 to TRBJ2-7; D unresolved. CDR3 size: 12 residues. Germline CDR1 reads MNHEY; CDR2 reads SVGAGI. V was shortened by 7 bases and J by 2 bases, with 9 bases between the two germline ends. The CDR3 DNA is TGTGCCAGCAAGGCAGCCACCTACGAGCAGTACTTC. Its protein product is CASKAATYEQYF.

This chain uses TRBV6-1 with TRBJ2-7; no definite D call. Trimming removed 7 bases from V and 3 bases from J, with 10 bases in between. CDR3 length equals 12 residues. Per the germline V gene, CDR1 is MNHNS and CDR2 is SASEGT. CDR3 nucleotides: TGTGCCAGCACCGACTGGGACTACGAGCAGTACTTC. It translates to CASTDWDYEQYF.

V gene TRBV5-1 combines with J gene TRBJ2-7, with D maybe TRBD1 (5 bases). The CDR3 length is 14 residues. In germline, CDR1 is SGHRS, CDR2 YFSETQ. V dropped 1 base and J dropped 4 bases, with 12 bases sitting between them. In nucleotides, the CDR3 is TGCGCCAGCAGCTTGCAAACAGGTAGTTACGAGCAGTACTTC. It translates to CASSLQTGSYEQYF.

The chain recombines TRBV9 with TRBJ2-3; D unresolved. Germline assignment: CDR1 SGDLS and CDR2 YYNGEE. Trimming stripped 4 bases from V and 2 bases from J, with 11 bases between. The CDR3 length is 14 residues. CDR3 region: CASSPGWNTDTQYF. CDR3 sequence (DNA): TGTGCCAGCAGCCCCGGATGGAACACAGATACGCAGTATTTT.

The chain has TRBV2 and TRBJ2-7, with D unresolved. From germline, CDR1 is SNHLY and CDR2 FYNNEI. The V and J ends lost 5 bases and 6 bases respectively, with 5 bases between them. This CDR3 comprises 10 residues. CDR3 sequence: CASSLFEQYF. In nucleotides, the CDR3 is TGTGCCAGCAGTTTGTTCGAGCAGTACTTC. The variable domain in full, with the rest retrieved from reference TRBV2 and TRBJ2-7, is EPEVTQTPSHQVTQMGQEVILRCVPISNHLYFYWYRQILGQKVEFLVSFYNNEISEKSEIFDDQFSVERPDGSNFTLKIRSTKLEDSAMYFCASSLFEQYFGPGTRLTVT.

The chain carries TRBV11-2 and TRBJ1-1; weak D call: TRBD1 (6 bases). V was clipped by 5 bases and J by 6 bases, with 13 bases between them. The germline V gene encodes CDR1 SGHAT and CDR2 FQNNGV. The CDR3 spans 13 residues. The CDR3 DNA reads TGTGCCAGCAGCCCCGAAACAGGGTCTGAAGCTTTCTTT. It yields the protein CASSPETGSEAFF.

The chain employs TRBV7-4 and TRBJ2-7; D is possibly TRBD1 (6 bases). The germline V and J ends were trimmed by 5 bases and 4 bases, with 36 bases remaining between them. The CDR3 length is 21 residues. CDR1 and CDR2 (germline): SGHVT, SQSDAQ. The CDR3 here is CASSLGGRPEGMSLRLYEQYF. The CDR3 DNA sequence: TGTGCCAGCAGCCTTGGGGGCAGACCCGAGGGGATGTCTTTACGACTTTACGAGCAGTACTTC.

The rearrangement uses TRBV4-1 and TRBJ2-1; D possibly matches TRBD1 or TRBD2 (5 bases each). In germline, CDR1 is MGHRA, CDR2 YSYEKL. CDR3 length: 15 residues. Between the trimmed V and J ends, which lost 3 bases and 5 bases, there was a span of 14 bases. CDR3 protein: CASSHLQTGHNEQFF. The CDR3 nucleotides are TGCGCCAGCAGCCACCTCCAGACGGGACACAATGAGCAGTTCTTC.

The genes are TRBV27 and TRBJ2-7; 7 nucleotides agree with TRBD1. The germline gives CDR1 MNHEY, CDR2 SMNVEV (reference sequence). This CDR3 has 15 amino acids. V gave up 4 bases and J gave up 2 bases; unmatched junction bases: 8. CDR3 nucleotide sequence: TGTGCCAGCAGTTCCTGGGACAGTTTAACCTACGAGCAGTACTTC. Encoded protein: CASSSWDSLTYEQYF.

V usage is TRBV2 and J usage is TRBJ2-7; D is undetermined. The CDR3 length is 13 residues. Germline V gene data show CDR1 as SNHLY and CDR2 as FYNNEI. Trimming shortened V by 6 bases and J by 0 bases, and 9 bases separated the two germline ends. CDR3 protein: CASRAEASYEQYF. CDR3 nucleotide sequence: TGTGCCAGCAGGGCTGAGGCCTCCTACGAGCAGTACTTC.

The chain joins TRBV5-8 to TRBJ2-1; 13 bases align to TRBD2. The CDR3 is 15 residues long. With V trimmed by 3 bases and J by 8 bases, 5 bases remained unmatched. Germline V gives CDR1 SGHTS, CDR2 YDEGEE. CDR3 protein: CASSWGTSGTDEQFF. CDR3 nucleotide sequence: TGTGCCAGCAGCTGGGGGACTAGCGGGACAGATGAGCAGTTCTTC.

In this sample, this clone turned up once. The CDR3: CASSPLIRTDTQYF. The CDR3 DNA is TGTGCCAGCAGCCCTCTGATCCGCACAGATACGCAGTATTTT. The chain combines TRBV14 with TRBJ2-3; D is unresolved. The CDR3 contains 14 residues. Per germline, CDR1 SGHDN and CDR2 FVKESK. Trimming took 4 bases from V and 1 from J, leaving 9 bases between them.

This chain uses TRBV7-6 with TRBJ2-1; D may be TRBD1 (7 bases). Trimming took off 3 bases at V and 2 bases at J, with 26 bases between the two ends. Per germline, CDR1 SGHVS and CDR2 FNYEAQ. This CDR3 has 20 amino acids. CDR3 nucleotide sequence: TGTGCCAGCAGCTTGACCGGGGGACAGACGATGCTAAATCCCTACAATGAGCAGTTCTTC. This translates into CASSLTGGQTMLNPYNEQFF.

This chain joins TRBV11-3 and TRBJ2-3, with no clear D. V lost 4 bases and J 6 bases, leaving 14 bases between the germline ends. The CDR3 is 14 amino acids. Germline V gene lookup returns CDR1 SGHNT and CDR2 YENEEA. The CDR3 coding sequence is TGTGCCAGCAGCTCCTCTTGGGCCCCCGATACGCAGTATTTT. Protein: CASSSSWAPDTQYF.

The chain couples TRBV5-5 to TRBJ2-3, with D hard to call. The CDR3 covers 17 residues. V lost 4 bases and J 3 bases, leaving 21 bases between the germline ends. Germline lookup yields CDR1 SGHKS and CDR2 YYEKEE (reference sequence). CDR3 protein: CASSPQLFLGMTDTQYF. CDR3 nucleotide sequence: TGTGCCAGCAGCCCCCAGTTGTTTCTGGGGATGACAGATACGCAGTATTTT.

This clone was seen only once. The chain carries TRBV27 and TRBJ1-5, with a possible D match to TRBD1 (6 bases). CDR1 is MNHEY, CDR2 SMNVEV, per germline (reference sequence). The CDR3 loop spans 16 amino acids. The V end lost 3 bases, the J end lost 3 bases, and 15 bases lay between the germline ends. The CDR3 reads CASSLSRSGANQPQHF. The CDR3 DNA reads as TGTGCCAGCAGTTTGTCGAGATCAGGGGCCAATCAGCCCCAGCATTTT.

This chain joins TRBV21-1 and TRBJ2-7; no check of the table's D call, TRBD2, against the DNA was made. TRBV21-1 is a recognized pseudogene. The CDR3 contains 17 residues. CDR3 residues: CASSKEGRGGRVYEQYF. CDR3 in DNA: TGTGCCAGCAGCAAAGAGGGGAGGGGCGGGAGAGTATACGAGCAGTACTTC.

J is TRBJ2-1 and V is TRBV7-8; TRBD2 is a possible D gene (5 bases). The CDR3 spans 21 residues. The germline V gene encodes CDR1 SGHVS and CDR2 FQNEAQ. V was clipped by 5 bases and J by 0 bases, with 29 bases between them. This chain's CDR3 is CASSVPSGPQDLGSSYNEQFF. CDR3 nucleotides: TGTGCCAGCAGCGTACCGTCAGGCCCCCAGGACTTAGGGAGCTCCTACAATGAGCAGTTCTTC.

The gene calls are TRBV27 and TRBJ2-2; D remains unclear. Germline CDR1 is MNHEY and CDR2 is SMNVEV (reference sequence). The CDR3 has 14 residues. The V end lost 3 bases, the J end lost 4 bases, and 9 bases lay between the germline ends. The CDR3 spells CASSFRISTGELFF. CDR3 coding DNA: TGTGCCAGCAGTTTTAGAATCAGCACCGGGGAGCTGTTTTTT.

The chain uses TRBV29-1 and TRBJ1-2; 10 nucleotides line up with TRBD1. Germline assignment: CDR1 SQVTM and CDR2 ANQGSEA. The CDR3 has 12 amino acids. V lost 6 bases and J lost 9; bases outside the gene matches: 7. CDR3 DNA sequence: TGCAGCGTAAGAGGGGGACAGGGGAGCTACACCTTC. Amino acids: CSVRGGQGSYTF.

This CDR3 is CASSLGQGAIYEQYF. In DNA form, the CDR3 reads TGTGCCAGCAGTTTGGGACAGGGGGCGATTTACGAGCAGTACTTC. The gene calls are TRBV6-5 and TRBJ2-7; 12 bases line up with TRBD1. Germline CDR1 MNHEY, CDR2 SVGAGI. The V segment lost 4 bases and the J segment 4 bases; nucleotides outside the gene matches: 5. The CDR3 covers 15 residues.

The genes are TRBV27 and TRBJ2-7; 13 bases line up with TRBD2. Per germline, CDR1 MNHEY and CDR2 SMNVEV (reference sequence). The trim removed 7 bases at V and 7 bases at J, leaving 13 bases unmatched. The CDR3 spans 16 residues. In DNA, the CDR3 is TGTGCCAGCACTGGACTAGCGGGAGAATCTGCGATAGAGCAGTACTTC. The encoded protein is CASTGLAGESAIEQYF.

This chain links TRBV28 with TRBJ2-3; no definite D call. Germline lookup yields CDR1 MDHEN and CDR2 SYDVKM. This CDR3 is 14 amino acids long. The V gene lost 5 bases and the J gene lost 4 bases, with 13 bases spanning the gap. The CDR3 DNA sequence: TGTGCCAGCAGTCCCCCGGCGAGTTCAGATACGCAGTATTTT. Translating gives CASSPPASSDTQYF.

The chain uses TRBV19 and TRBJ2-2; 7 positions match TRBD2. J lost 10 bases, V lost 7 bases, and 9 bases had no gene match. The CDR3 consists of 13 residues. Per the germline V gene, CDR1 is LNHDA and CDR2 is SQIVND (reference sequence). Here the CDR3 reads CASKGLAVEELFF. The CDR3 coding sequence is TGTGCCAGTAAGGGGCTAGCGGTTGAGGAGCTGTTTTTT.

The chain uses TRBV29-1 and TRBJ2-2; TRBD2 matches at 7 bases. The germline gives CDR1 SQVTM, CDR2 ANQGSEA. CDR3 length: 15 residues. J lost 3 bases, V lost 0 bases, and 4 bases had no gene match. CDR3 in amino acids: CSVEDGGRYTGELFF. The CDR3 DNA reads as TGCAGCGTTGAAGACGGCGGGAGATACACCGGGGAGCTGTTTTTT.

CDR3 protein: CASQQGAGNTEAFF. CDR3 DNA: TGTGCCAGCCAACAGGGGGCAGGGAACACTGAAGCTTTCTTT. The V call is TRBV5-5, the J call TRBJ1-1; 9 bases agree with TRBD1. With 7 bases clipped from V and 1 base from J, the junction kept 5 bases outside the gene matches. The CDR3 contains 14 residues. Germline CDR1 SGHKS, CDR2 YYEKEE (reference sequence).

This rearrangement joins TRBV9 to TRBJ2-3, with unresolved D. Trimming stripped 4 bases from V and 7 bases from J, with 7 bases between. There are 11 residues in the CDR3. Germline values: CDR1 SGDLS, CDR2 YYNGEE. CDR3 in DNA: TGTGCCAGCAGCTATGGGTATACGCAGTATTTT. Translating it yields CASSYGYTQYF.

This clone was observed a single time. Relative to the germline gene, one junction end is altered; a read error may explain this. J is TRBJ2-7 and V is TRBV15; D is uncertain. The CDR3 loop spans 12 amino acids. Germline CDR1 reads LNHNV; CDR2 reads YYDKDF (reference sequence). The CDR3 region is CATSERWNERYF. The CDR3 DNA follows: TGTGCCACCAGCGAAAGGTGGAACGAGCGGTACTTC.